This T cell receptor beta chain comes out of a study of post-analysis software for immune sequencing data. Turning to the study itself: The disease courses spanned relapsing-remitting, secondary progressive and progressive-relapsing forms of multiple sclerosis. Study results and caveats: Patients used several TRBV segments, including TRBV5-6, TRBV5-1 and TRBV20-1, more often than controls. Co-batched samples clustered tightly together by F measure. Compared with controls, patients showed significantly lower normalized Chao1 diversity.

On this clonotype itself: What it recognizes is unknown.

Libraries were made from TCR beta cDNA, and they carried unique molecular identifiers. When roughly 0.85 to 11 million T cells were used, they gave about 490,000 cDNA molecules. TCRdb independently ran MiXCR on the PCR reads; one entry per CDR3 protein. The sample records hundreds of thousands of distinct CDR3 sequences, more than 50% being singletons. The length of the CDR3 is 13 residues. Trimming pared 4 bases from V and 1 base from J, leaving 7 bases between. The specimen was blood. This receptor was identified in a girl aged 2 to 10 with multiple sclerosis. The chain links TRBV12-3 or TRBV12-4 to TRBJ1-1, with a possible D match to TRBD1 (5 bases). CDR3 loop: CASSSRENTEAFF. The CDR3 region has the DNA TGTGCCAGCAGTTCCAGGGAGAACACTGAAGCTTTCTTT.